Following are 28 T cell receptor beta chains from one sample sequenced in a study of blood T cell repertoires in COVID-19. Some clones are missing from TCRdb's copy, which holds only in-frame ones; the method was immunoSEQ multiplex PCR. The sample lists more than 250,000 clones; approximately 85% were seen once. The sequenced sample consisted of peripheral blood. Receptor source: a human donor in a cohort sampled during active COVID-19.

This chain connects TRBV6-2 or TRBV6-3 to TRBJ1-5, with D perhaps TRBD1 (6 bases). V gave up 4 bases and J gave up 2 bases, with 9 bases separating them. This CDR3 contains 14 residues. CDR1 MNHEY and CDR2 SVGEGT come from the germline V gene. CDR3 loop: CASSSSGGNQPQHF. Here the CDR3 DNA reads TGTGCCAGCAGTTCCTCAGGGGGCAATCAGCCCCAGCATTTT.

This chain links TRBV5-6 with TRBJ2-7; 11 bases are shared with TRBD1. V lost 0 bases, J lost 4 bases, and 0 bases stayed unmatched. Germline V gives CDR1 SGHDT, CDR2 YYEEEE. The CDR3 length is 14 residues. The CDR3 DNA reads TGTGCCAGCAGCTTGGGGGACAGGGGGTACGAGCAGTACTTC. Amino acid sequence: CASSLGDRGYEQYF.

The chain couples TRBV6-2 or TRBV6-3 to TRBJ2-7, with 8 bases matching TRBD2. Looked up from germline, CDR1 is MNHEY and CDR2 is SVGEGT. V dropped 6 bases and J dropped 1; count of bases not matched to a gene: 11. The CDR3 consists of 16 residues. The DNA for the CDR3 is TGTGCCAGCAGCCCCCCCCCGGCGGGAGGATCCTACGAGCAGTACTTC. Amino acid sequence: CASSPPPAGGSYEQYF.

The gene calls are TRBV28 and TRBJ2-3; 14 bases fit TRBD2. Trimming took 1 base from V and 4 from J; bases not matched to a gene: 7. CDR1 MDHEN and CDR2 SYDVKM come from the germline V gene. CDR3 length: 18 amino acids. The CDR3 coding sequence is TGTGCCAGCAGTTTATATGGGACTAGCGGGAGTTACCCAGATACGCAGTATTTT. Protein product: CASSLYGTSGSYPDTQYF.

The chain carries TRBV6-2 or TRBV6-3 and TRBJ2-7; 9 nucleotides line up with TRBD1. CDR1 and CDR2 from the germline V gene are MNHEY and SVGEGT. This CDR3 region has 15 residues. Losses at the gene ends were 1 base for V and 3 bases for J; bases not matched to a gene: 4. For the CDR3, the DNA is TGTGCCAGCAGTTACTTCGGGACAGGGCACTACGAGCAGTACTTC. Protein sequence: CASSYFGTGHYEQYF.

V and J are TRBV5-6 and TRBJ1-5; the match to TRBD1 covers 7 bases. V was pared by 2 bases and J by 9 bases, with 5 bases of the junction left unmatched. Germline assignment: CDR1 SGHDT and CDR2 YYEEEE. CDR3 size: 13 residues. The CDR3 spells CASSFDRVRPQHF. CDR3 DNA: TGTGCCAGCAGCTTCGACAGGGTTAGGCCCCAGCATTTT.

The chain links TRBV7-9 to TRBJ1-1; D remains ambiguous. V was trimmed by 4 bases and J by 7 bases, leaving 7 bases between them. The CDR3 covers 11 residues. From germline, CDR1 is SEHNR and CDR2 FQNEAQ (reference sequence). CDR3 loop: CASSSQSEAFF. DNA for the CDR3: TGTGCCAGCAGCTCACAAAGTGAAGCTTTCTTT.

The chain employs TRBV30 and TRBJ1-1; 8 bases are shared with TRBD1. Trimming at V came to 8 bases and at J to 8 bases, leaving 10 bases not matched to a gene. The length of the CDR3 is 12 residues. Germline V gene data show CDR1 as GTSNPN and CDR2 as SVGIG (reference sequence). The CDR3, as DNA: TGTGCCGTCGCCAGGGGGCGAAGGGAAGCTTTCTTT. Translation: CAVARGRREAFF.

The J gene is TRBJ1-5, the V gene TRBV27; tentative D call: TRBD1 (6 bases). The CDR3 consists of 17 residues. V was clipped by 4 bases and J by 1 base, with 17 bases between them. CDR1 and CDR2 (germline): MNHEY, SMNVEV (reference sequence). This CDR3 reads CASSSIVRTDSNQPQHF. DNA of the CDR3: TGTGCCAGCAGTTCAATCGTACGGACAGACAGCAATCAGCCCCAGCATTTT.

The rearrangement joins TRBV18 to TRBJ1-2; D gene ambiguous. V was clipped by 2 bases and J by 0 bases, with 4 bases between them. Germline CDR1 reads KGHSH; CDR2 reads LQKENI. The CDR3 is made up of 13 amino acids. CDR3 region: CASSPGPNYGYTF. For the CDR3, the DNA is TGTGCCAGCTCACCAGGCCCTAACTATGGCTACACCTTC.

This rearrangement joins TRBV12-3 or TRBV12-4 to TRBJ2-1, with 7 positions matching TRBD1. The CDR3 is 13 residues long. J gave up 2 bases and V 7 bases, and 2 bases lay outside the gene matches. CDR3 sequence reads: CASKGTAYNEQFF. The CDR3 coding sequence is TGTGCCAGCAAGGGGACAGCCTACAATGAGCAGTTCTTC.

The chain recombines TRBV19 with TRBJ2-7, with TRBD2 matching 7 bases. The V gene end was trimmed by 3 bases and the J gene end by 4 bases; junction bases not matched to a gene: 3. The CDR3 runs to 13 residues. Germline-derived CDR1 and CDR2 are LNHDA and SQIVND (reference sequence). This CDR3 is CASSIAGEYEQYF. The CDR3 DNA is TGTGCCAGTAGTATTGCGGGGGAGTACGAGCAGTACTTC.

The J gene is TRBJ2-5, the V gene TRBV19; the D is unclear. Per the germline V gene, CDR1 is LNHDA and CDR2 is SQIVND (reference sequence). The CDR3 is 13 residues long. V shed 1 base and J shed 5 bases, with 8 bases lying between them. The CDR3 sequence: CASSIGFAETQYF. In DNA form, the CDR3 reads TGTGCCAGTAGTATAGGCTTCGCGGAGACCCAGTACTTC.

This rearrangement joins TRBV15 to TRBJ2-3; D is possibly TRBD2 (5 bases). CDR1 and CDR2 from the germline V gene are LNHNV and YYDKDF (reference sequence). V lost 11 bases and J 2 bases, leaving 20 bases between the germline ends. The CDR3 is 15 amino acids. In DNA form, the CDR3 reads TGTGCCCCACCTTATAGAGGGATGGACACAGATACGCAGTATTTT. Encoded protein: CAPPYRGMDTDTQYF.

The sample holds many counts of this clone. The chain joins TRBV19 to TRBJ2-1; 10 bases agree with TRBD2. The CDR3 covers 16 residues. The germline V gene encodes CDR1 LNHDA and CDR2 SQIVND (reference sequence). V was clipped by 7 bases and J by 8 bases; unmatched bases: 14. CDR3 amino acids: CASTTGAGGVVDEQFF. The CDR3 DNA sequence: TGTGCCAGTACCACAGGAGCGGGGGGGGTTGTAGATGAGCAGTTCTTC.

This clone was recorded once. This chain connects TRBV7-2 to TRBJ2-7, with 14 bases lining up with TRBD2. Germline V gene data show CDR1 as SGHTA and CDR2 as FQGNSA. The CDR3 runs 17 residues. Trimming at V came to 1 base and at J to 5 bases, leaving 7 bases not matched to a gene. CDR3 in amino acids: CASSLVATSGGAHEQYF. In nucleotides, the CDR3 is TGTGCCAGCAGCTTAGTGGCGACTAGCGGGGGGGCCCACGAGCAGTACTTC.

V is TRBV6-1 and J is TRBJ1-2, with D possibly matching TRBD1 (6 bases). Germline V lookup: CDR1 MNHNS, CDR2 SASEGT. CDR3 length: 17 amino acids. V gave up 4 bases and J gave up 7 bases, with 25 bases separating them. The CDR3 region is CASSVLGRGALPGGYTF. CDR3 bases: TGTGCCAGCAGTGTGCTCGGGCGGGGGGCGCTTCCAGGTGGCTACACCTTC.

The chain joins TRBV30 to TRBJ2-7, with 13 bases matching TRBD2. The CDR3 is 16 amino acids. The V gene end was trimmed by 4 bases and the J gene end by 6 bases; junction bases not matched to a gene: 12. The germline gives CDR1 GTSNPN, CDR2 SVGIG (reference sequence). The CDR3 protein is CAWKDVRLAGGSEQYF. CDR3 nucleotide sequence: TGTGCCTGGAAGGACGTTCGACTAGCGGGGGGAAGCGAGCAGTACTTC.

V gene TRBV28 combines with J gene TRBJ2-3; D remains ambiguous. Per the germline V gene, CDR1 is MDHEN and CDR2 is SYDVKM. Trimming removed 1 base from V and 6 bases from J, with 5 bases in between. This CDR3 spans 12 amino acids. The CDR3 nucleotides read TGTGCCAGCAGTTTATCCCTGGATACGCAGTATTTT. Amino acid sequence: CASSLSLDTQYF.

This CDR3 is CASSLVRGGAYEQYF. CDR3 nucleotides: TGCGCCAGCAGCTTGGTTCGCGGGGGGGCCTACGAGCAGTACTTC. The chain carries TRBV5-1 and TRBJ2-7, with 9 bases matching TRBD2. Losses at the gene ends were 0 bases for V and 2 bases for J; bases not matched to a gene: 3. The CDR3 consists of 15 residues. Germline loops: CDR1 SGHRS, CDR2 YFSETQ.

As DNA, the CDR3 is TGTGCCAGCAGCGTAGAGAACAGGGGGAATTTGAACACTGAAGCTTTCTTT. Residues: CASSVENRGNLNTEAFF. The V and J genes are TRBV9 and TRBJ1-1; 8 nucleotides match TRBD1. There are 17 residues in the CDR3. V gave up 0 bases and J gave up 0 bases; unmatched junction bases: 7. CDR1 and CDR2 (germline): SGDLS, YYNGEE.

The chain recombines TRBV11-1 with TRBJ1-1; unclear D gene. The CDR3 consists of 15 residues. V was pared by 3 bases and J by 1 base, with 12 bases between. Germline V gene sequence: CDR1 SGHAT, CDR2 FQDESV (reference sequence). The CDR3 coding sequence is TGTGCCAGCAGCTTCTTGTTGGCGGCGAACACTGAAGCTTTCTTT. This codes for CASSFLLAANTEAFF.

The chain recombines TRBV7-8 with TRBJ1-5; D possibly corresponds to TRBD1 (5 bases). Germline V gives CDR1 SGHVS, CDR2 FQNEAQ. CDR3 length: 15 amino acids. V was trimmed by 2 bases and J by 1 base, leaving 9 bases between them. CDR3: CASSLWGESNQPQHF. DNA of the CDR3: TGTGCCAGCAGCTTATGGGGGGAGAGCAATCAGCCCCAGCATTTT.

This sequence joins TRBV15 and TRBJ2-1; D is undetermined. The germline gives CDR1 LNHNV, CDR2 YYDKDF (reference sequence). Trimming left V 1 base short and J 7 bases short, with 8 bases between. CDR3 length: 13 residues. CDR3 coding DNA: TGTGCCACCAGCAGAGGGGCAGGTAATGAGCAGTTCTTC. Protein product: CATSRGAGNEQFF. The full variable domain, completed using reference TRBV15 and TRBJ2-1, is DAMVIQNPRYQVTQFGKPVTLSCSQTLNHNVMYWYQQKSSQAPKLLFHYYDKDFNNEADTPDNFQSRRPNTSFCFLDIRSPGLGDTAMYLCATSRGAGNEQFFGPGTRLTVL.

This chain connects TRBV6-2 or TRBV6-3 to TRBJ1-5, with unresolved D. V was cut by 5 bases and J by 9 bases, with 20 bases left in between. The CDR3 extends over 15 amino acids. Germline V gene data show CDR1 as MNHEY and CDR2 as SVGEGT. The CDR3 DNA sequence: TGTGCCAGCAGTCGACTTAACAAATTGACGCGGCCCCAGCATTTT. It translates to CASSRLNKLTRPQHF.

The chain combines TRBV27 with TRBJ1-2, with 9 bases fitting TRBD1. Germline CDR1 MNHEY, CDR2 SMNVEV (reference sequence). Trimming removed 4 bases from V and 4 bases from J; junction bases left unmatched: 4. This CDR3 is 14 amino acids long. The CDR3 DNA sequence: TGTGCCAGCAGTTGGGACAGGGCGGGCTATGGCTACACCTTC. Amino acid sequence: CASSWDRAGYGYTF.

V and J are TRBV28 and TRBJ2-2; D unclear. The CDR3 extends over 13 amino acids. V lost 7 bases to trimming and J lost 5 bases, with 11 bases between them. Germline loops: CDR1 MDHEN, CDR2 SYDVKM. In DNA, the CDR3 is TGTGCCAGCATTTTCATACTGACCGGGGAGCTGTTTTTT. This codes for CASIFILTGELFF.

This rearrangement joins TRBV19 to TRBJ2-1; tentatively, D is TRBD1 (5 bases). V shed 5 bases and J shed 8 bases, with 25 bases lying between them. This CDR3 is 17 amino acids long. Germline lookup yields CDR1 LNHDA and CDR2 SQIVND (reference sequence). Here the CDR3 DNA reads TGTGCCAGTAGTGCGTCCTCTAGGGCGAAGGGGATGCATGAGCAGTTCTTC. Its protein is CASSASSRAKGMHEQFF.